A selection of T cell receptor beta chains follows, all from one sample in a study of blood T cell repertoires in COVID-19. Some clones are missing from TCRdb's copy, which holds only in-frame ones; the method was immunoSEQ multiplex PCR. The sample records around 97,000 clones, approximately 90% being singletons. The sequenced sample consisted of peripheral blood. The receptors shown here come from a man aged 45-65 years in a cohort sampled during active COVID-19. The CDR3 runs from the conserved cysteine through the conserved F or W. The D gene is left open where the match is weak. Some rows have no size entry. The others give once, few or many, or a class for an expanded clone.

D gene: TRBD2
CDR3 length: 17
J gene: TRBJ2-1
V gene: TRBV18
clone size: -
CDR3 protein: CASSPIAGGRGNNEQFF
CDR3 DNA: TGTGCCAGCTCACCCATAGCGGGGGGGCGCGGGAACAATGAGCAGTTCTTC

D gene: TRBD1
CDR3 length: 13
J gene: TRBJ1-2
V gene: TRBV7-2
clone size: -
CDR3 protein: CASSPQGASGYTF
CDR3 DNA: TGTGCCAGCAGCCCACAGGGGGCTAGTGGCTACACCTTC

D gene: TRBD1
CDR3 length: 16
J gene: TRBJ1-2
V gene: TRBV27
clone size: -
CDR3 protein: CASSPWTGPRNYGYTF
CDR3 DNA: TGTGCCAGCAGTCCCTGGACAGGTCCACGTAACTATGGCTACACCTTC

D gene: -
CDR3 length: 12
J gene: TRBJ2-5
V gene: TRBV18
clone size: -
CDR3 protein: CASSPPQETQYF
CDR3 DNA: TGTGCCAGCTCACCACCTCAGGAGACCCAGTACTTC

D gene: TRBD2
CDR3 length: 12
J gene: TRBJ2-5
V gene: TRBV6-5
clone size: -
CDR3 protein: CASSNPGGAQYF
CDR3 DNA: TGTGCCAGCAGTAATCCCGGGGGGGCCCAGTACTTC

D gene: -
CDR3 length: 12
J gene: TRBJ1-2
V gene: TRBV12-3/TRBV12-4
clone size: -
CDR3 protein: CASSFRGRGYTF
CDR3 DNA: TGTGCCAGCAGTTTTCGGGGTCGTGGCTACACCTTC

D gene: TRBD1
CDR3 length: 16
J gene: TRBJ1-1
V gene: TRBV11-2
clone size: -
CDR3 protein: CASSLRDRTANTEAFF
CDR3 DNA: TGTGCCAGCAGCTTACGGGACAGGACTGCGAACACTGAAGCTTTCTTT

D gene: -
CDR3 length: 14
J gene: TRBJ2-2
V gene: TRBV19
clone size: -
CDR3 protein: CASSADRPSGELFF
CDR3 DNA: TGTGCCAGTAGTGCCGACAGACCCAGTGGGGAGCTGTTTTTT

D gene: -
CDR3 length: 17
J gene: TRBJ2-1
V gene: TRBV13
clone size: -
CDR3 protein: CASSGWTEKSSYNEQFF
CDR3 DNA: TGTGCCAGCAGCGGCTGGACAGAAAAAAGCTCCTACAATGAGCAGTTCTTC

D gene: -
CDR3 length: 16
J gene: TRBJ2-4
V gene: TRBV5-4
clone size: -
CDR3 protein: CASSLGGRVAKNIQYF
CDR3 DNA: TGTGCCAGCAGCTTGGGTGGGCGGGTAGCCAAAAACATTCAGTACTTC

D gene: -
CDR3 length: 16
J gene: TRBJ2-2
V gene: TRBV11-3
clone size: once
CDR3 protein: CASSLGFRSNTGELFF
CDR3 DNA: TGTGCCAGCAGCTTAGGTTTCCGTTCGAACACCGGGGAGCTGTTTTTT

D gene: TRBD1
CDR3 length: 17
J gene: TRBJ2-2
V gene: TRBV7-2
clone size: -
CDR3 protein: CASSAAGTAGITGELFF
CDR3 DNA: TGTGCCAGCAGCGCGGCCGGGACAGCCGGAATCACCGGGGAGCTGTTTTTT

D gene: TRBD1
CDR3 length: 14
J gene: TRBJ1-5
V gene: TRBV6-2/TRBV6-3
clone size: -
CDR3 protein: CASSSTGNNQPQHF
CDR3 DNA: TGTGCCAGCAGTTCGACAGGGAACAATCAGCCCCAGCATTTT

D gene: -
CDR3 length: 16
J gene: TRBJ1-3
V gene: TRBV5-6
clone size: -
CDR3 protein: CASSQMGRLNGNTIYF
CDR3 DNA: TGTGCCAGCAGCCAAATGGGCAGATTAAATGGAAACACCATATATTTT

D gene: -
CDR3 length: 15
J gene: TRBJ1-6
V gene: TRBV5-6
clone size: -
CDR3 protein: CASSLALMRNSPLHF
CDR3 DNA: TGTGCCAGCAGCTTGGCCCTTATGCGTAATTCACCCCTCCACTTT

D gene: -
CDR3 length: 14
J gene: TRBJ2-7
V gene: TRBV13
clone size: -
CDR3 protein: CASSPRGVGLEQYF
CDR3 DNA: TGTGCCAGCAGCCCCAGGGGAGTTGGGCTCGAGCAGTACTTC

D gene: -
CDR3 length: 15
J gene: TRBJ2-5
V gene: TRBV19
clone size: once
CDR3 protein: CASSPERRLWETQYF
CDR3 DNA: TGTGCCAGTAGCCCCGAACGGAGGCTCTGGGAGACCCAGTACTTC

D gene: -
CDR3 length: 19
J gene: TRBJ1-3
V gene: TRBV21-1
clone size: -
CDR3 protein: CASSPVDYSRAAYGNTIYF
CDR3 DNA: TGTGCCAGCAGCCCAGTAGACTATAGTCGGGCAGCTTATGGAAACACCATATATTTT

D gene: TRBD1
CDR3 length: 13
J gene: TRBJ2-1
V gene: TRBV12-3/TRBV12-4
clone size: -
CDR3 protein: CASSAYRGNEQFF
CDR3 DNA: TGTGCCAGCAGTGCATACAGGGGAAATGAGCAGTTCTTC

D gene: TRBD2
CDR3 length: 15
J gene: TRBJ2-3
V gene: TRBV19
clone size: -
CDR3 protein: CASSVTSAPTDTQYF
CDR3 DNA: TGTGCCAGTAGTGTTACTAGCGCACCCACAGATACGCAGTATTTT

D gene: TRBD1
CDR3 length: 19
J gene: TRBJ1-3
V gene: TRBV9
clone size: -
CDR3 protein: CASSVETGLIPDSGNTIYF
CDR3 DNA: TGTGCCAGCAGCGTAGAGACAGGGTTAATACCCGACTCTGGAAACACCATATATTTT

D gene: -
CDR3 length: 14
J gene: TRBJ2-2
V gene: TRBV5-4
clone size: -
CDR3 protein: CASSLEQGSVELFF
CDR3 DNA: TGTGCCAGCAGCTTAGAACAGGGAAGTGTGGAGCTGTTTTTT

D gene: TRBD1
CDR3 length: 16
J gene: TRBJ2-3
V gene: TRBV4-1
clone size: once
CDR3 protein: CASSPLGQGGTDTQYF
CDR3 DNA: TGCGCCAGCAGCCCCCTCGGACAGGGGGGCACAGATACGCAGTATTTT

D gene: -
CDR3 length: 15
J gene: TRBJ2-3
V gene: TRBV14
clone size: -
CDR3 protein: CASSQEAQSTDTQYF
CDR3 DNA: TGTGCCAGCAGCCAAGAGGCCCAGAGCACAGATACGCAGTATTTT

D gene: TRBD2
CDR3 length: 17
J gene: TRBJ2-2
V gene: TRBV11-3
clone size: -
CDR3 protein: CASSFPKRGVDAGELFF
CDR3 DNA: TGTGCCAGCAGCTTCCCCAAGCGGGGGGTTGACGCCGGGGAGCTGTTTTTT

D gene: -
CDR3 length: 15
J gene: TRBJ2-3
V gene: TRBV9
clone size: once
CDR3 protein: CASSVMSQGTDTQYF
CDR3 DNA: TGTGCCAGCAGCGTAATGAGTCAGGGCACAGATACGCAGTATTTT

D gene: -
CDR3 length: 15
J gene: TRBJ2-1
V gene: TRBV2
clone size: -
CDR3 protein: CASSSDWGGNNEQFF
CDR3 DNA: TGTGCCAGCAGTTCCGACTGGGGGGGCAACAATGAGCAGTTCTTC

D gene: -
CDR3 length: 17
J gene: TRBJ2-6
V gene: TRBV9
clone size: -
CDR3 protein: CASSPRAEQGGANVLTF
CDR3 DNA: TGTGCCAGCAGCCCCCGGGCCGAGCAGGGTGGGGCCAACGTCCTGACTTTC

D gene: -
CDR3 length: 14
J gene: TRBJ2-5
V gene: TRBV19
clone size: -
CDR3 protein: CASSLGALLETQYF
CDR3 DNA: TGTGCCAGTAGTTTAGGGGCGCTTCTAGAGACCCAGTACTTC

D gene: -
CDR3 length: 14
J gene: TRBJ2-7
V gene: TRBV6-1
clone size: -
CDR3 protein: CASSEQGSSYEQYF
CDR3 DNA: TGTGCCAGCAGTGAGCAGGGAAGCTCCTACGAGCAGTACTTC

D gene: -
CDR3 length: 17
J gene: TRBJ1-4
V gene: TRBV4-1
clone size: -
CDR3 protein: CASSPGGNVATNEKLFF
CDR3 DNA: TGCGCCAGCAGCCCCGGCGGTAATGTTGCAACTAATGAAAAACTGTTTTTT

D gene: -
CDR3 length: 16
J gene: TRBJ2-7
V gene: TRBV2
clone size: -
CDR3 protein: CASSEDRSGGGYEQYF
CDR3 DNA: TGTGCCAGCAGTGAAGATCGAAGCGGTGGAGGATACGAGCAGTACTTC

D gene: TRBD1
CDR3 length: 15
J gene: TRBJ2-1
V gene: TRBV19
clone size: -
CDR3 protein: CASSPTGDFTNEQFF
CDR3 DNA: TGTGCCAGTAGCCCGACAGGGGATTTTACCAATGAGCAGTTCTTC

D gene: TRBD1
CDR3 length: 13
J gene: TRBJ1-1
V gene: TRBV3-1/TRBV3-2
clone size: few
CDR3 protein: CASSQDRGPEAFF
CDR3 DNA: TGTGCCAGCAGCCAAGACAGGGGGCCTGAAGCTTTCTTT

D gene: -
CDR3 length: 14
J gene: TRBJ1-2
V gene: TRBV27
clone size: -
CDR3 protein: CASSLGGAVHGYTF
CDR3 DNA: TGTGCCAGCAGTTTAGGGGGCGCGGTCCATGGCTACACCTTC

D gene: TRBD2
CDR3 length: 15
J gene: TRBJ2-1
V gene: TRBV7-9
clone size: -
CDR3 protein: CASSLWTSGDNEQFF
CDR3 DNA: TGTGCCAGCAGCTTGTGGACTAGCGGCGACAATGAGCAGTTCTTC

D gene: -
CDR3 length: 12
J gene: TRBJ1-3
V gene: TRBV6-5
clone size: -
CDR3 protein: CASSRGRNTIYF
CDR3 DNA: TGTGCCAGCAGTCGAGGGAGAAACACCATATATTTT

D gene: -
CDR3 length: 17
J gene: TRBJ2-2
V gene: TRBV4-3
clone size: -
CDR3 protein: CASSQDVGSTWAGELFF
CDR3 DNA: TGCGCCAGCAGCCAAGATGTCGGGTCGACTTGGGCCGGGGAGCTGTTTTTT

D gene: -
CDR3 length: 14
J gene: TRBJ1-5
V gene: TRBV19
clone size: -
CDR3 protein: CASSATGINQPQHF
CDR3 DNA: TGTGCCAGTAGTGCCACAGGGATCAATCAGCCCCAGCATTTT

D gene: TRBD1
CDR3 length: 14
J gene: TRBJ2-5
V gene: TRBV6-5
clone size: -
CDR3 protein: CASSGQGARETQYF
CDR3 DNA: TGTGCCAGCTCTGGACAGGGGGCAAGAGAGACCCAGTACTTC

D gene: TRBD2
CDR3 length: 16
J gene: TRBJ2-3
V gene: TRBV9
clone size: -
CDR3 protein: CASSVTSGGITDTQYF
CDR3 DNA: TGTGCCAGCAGCGTGACTAGCGGGGGGATCACAGATACGCAGTATTTT

D gene: -
CDR3 length: 16
J gene: TRBJ1-6
V gene: TRBV21-1
clone size: -
CDR3 protein: CASSKVVAEDNSPLHF
CDR3 DNA: TGTGCCAGCAGCAAAGTCGTGGCAGAGGATAATTCACCCCTCCACTTT

D gene: -
CDR3 length: 13
J gene: TRBJ1-5
V gene: TRBV6-2/TRBV6-3
clone size: -
CDR3 protein: CASSLDTLGPQHF
CDR3 DNA: TGTGCCAGCAGCTTAGACACTTTGGGGCCCCAGCATTTT

D gene: -
CDR3 length: 13
J gene: TRBJ2-5
V gene: TRBV27
clone size: -
CDR3 protein: CASSSRSGETQYF
CDR3 DNA: TGTGCCAGCAGTTCAAGGAGCGGGGAGACCCAGTACTTC

D gene: -
CDR3 length: 16
J gene: TRBJ2-3
V gene: TRBV9
clone size: once
CDR3 protein: CASSPLGGAQADTQYF
CDR3 DNA: TGTGCCAGCAGCCCCTTAGGGGGGGCCCAGGCAGATACGCAGTATTTT

D gene: TRBD2
CDR3 length: 15
J gene: TRBJ2-7
V gene: TRBV7-2
clone size: once
CDR3 protein: CASSSGTSGGWEQYF
CDR3 DNA: TGTGCCAGCAGCTCCGGGACTAGCGGGGGTTGGGAGCAGTACTTC

D gene: -
CDR3 length: 15
J gene: TRBJ1-5
V gene: TRBV19
clone size: few
CDR3 protein: CASSTLRGSNQPQHF
CDR3 DNA: TGTGCCAGTAGTACCCTCAGGGGTAGCAATCAGCCCCAGCATTTT

D gene: TRBD2
CDR3 length: 15
J gene: TRBJ2-5
V gene: TRBV6-5
clone size: -
CDR3 protein: CASTRTSGGRETQYF
CDR3 DNA: TGTGCCAGCACCCGGACTAGCGGGGGGCGGGAGACCCAGTACTTC

D gene: TRBD1
CDR3 length: 15
J gene: TRBJ1-1
V gene: TRBV2
clone size: -
CDR3 protein: CASSSRTGGGTEAFF
CDR3 DNA: TGTGCCAGCAGTTCACGAACAGGGGGCGGCACTGAAGCTTTCTTT

D gene: TRBD2
CDR3 length: 18
J gene: TRBJ2-5
V gene: TRBV3-1/TRBV3-2
clone size: -
CDR3 protein: CASSQNGAGTSGGETQYF
CDR3 DNA: TGTGCCAGCAGCCAAAATGGGGCCGGGACTAGCGGGGGAGAGACCCAGTACTTC

D gene: -
CDR3 length: 15
J gene: TRBJ1-5
V gene: TRBV19
clone size: -
CDR3 protein: CASSLTGYGSQPQHF
CDR3 DNA: TGTGCCAGTAGTTTAACAGGGTATGGATCTCAGCCCCAGCATTTT